This T cell receptor beta chain was identified during a study of siplizumab effects on memory and regulatory T cells. The assay covered some 10^5 TCR templates per sample. Profiled with immunoSEQ multiplex PCR; TCRdb holds only in-frame clones, not every one. The table records approximately 40,000 clones, 70% to 90% of them present only once. A note on this clone: Its matching antigen is unknown.

Study-level results: Greater diversity than memory cells seemed evident in naive T cells, which also appeared to be major alloresponse contributors. The majority of clones, roughly 75-95% of proliferating CD4+ or CD8+ clones, lacked an assignable naive or memory phenotype.

The material sequenced was naive CD4+ T cells sorted from blood. The TCR was taken from a human donor in good health.

CDR3 loop: CSAGKSQGQYTEAFF. The CDR3 region has the DNA TGCAGCGCTGGGAAGTCGCAGGGACAATACACTGAAGCTTTCTTT. This chain links TRBV29-1 with TRBJ1-1; maybe TRBD1 (6 bases). This CDR3 has 15 residues. Germline V gene data show CDR1 as SQVTM and CDR2 as ANQGSEA. Trimming took 7 bases from V and 3 from J, leaving 21 bases between them.